What follows are 2 T cell receptor beta chains derived from one specimen sequenced in a study of spatial heterogeneity in lung cancer. Time point given: sample taken at primary tumor resection. Sequencing covered unsorted whole RNA taken from tumor, nontumor lung or frozen PBMC. TCRdb re-derived calls from the 5' RACE reads in MiXCR, one entry per CDR3 protein. The data show about 26,000 distinct CDR3 sequences, about 13% seen once. The sample in question was PBMCs, obtained at surgery. The receptors were sampled from a female donor with early-stage non-small cell lung cancer.

This clonotype was detected ten times or more. The chain employs TRBV7-9 and TRBJ2-5, with D perhaps being TRBD1 or TRBD2 (5 bases each). There are 16 residues in the CDR3. In germline, CDR1 is SEHNR, CDR2 FQNEAQ (reference sequence). V lost 2 bases, J lost 5 bases, and 18 bases lay in between. The CDR3 here is CASSLLGGRASETQYF. The CDR3 bases are TGTGCCAGCAGCTTATTAGGAGGCAGGGCTTCGGAGACCCAGTACTTC.

J is TRBJ2-6 and V is TRBV19; D uncertain. Per germline, CDR1 LNHDA and CDR2 SQIVND (reference sequence). V lost 5 bases and J 0 bases, leaving 17 bases between the germline ends. The CDR3 has 18 residues. The CDR3 loop reads CASSRIGIPYSGANVLTF. For the CDR3, the DNA is TGTGCCAGTAGTCGGATTGGAATTCCGTACTCTGGGGCCAACGTCCTGACTTTC.